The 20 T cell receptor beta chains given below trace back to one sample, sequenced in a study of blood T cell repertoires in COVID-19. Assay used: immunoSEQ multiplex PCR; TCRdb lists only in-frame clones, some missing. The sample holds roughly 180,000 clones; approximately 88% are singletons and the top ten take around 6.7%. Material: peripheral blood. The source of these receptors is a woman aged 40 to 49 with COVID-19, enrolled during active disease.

CDR3 sequence (DNA): TGCGCCTCCCTGACCGGGAATCTGCAAGCAGATACGCAGTATTTT. As protein: CASLTGNLQADTQYF. The chain has TRBV5-1 and TRBJ2-3; the D gene is possibly TRBD2 (5 bases). V gave up 10 bases and J gave up 4 bases, with 22 bases separating them. This CDR3 is built from 15 residues. The germline CDR1 and CDR2 sequences are SGHRS and YFSETQ.

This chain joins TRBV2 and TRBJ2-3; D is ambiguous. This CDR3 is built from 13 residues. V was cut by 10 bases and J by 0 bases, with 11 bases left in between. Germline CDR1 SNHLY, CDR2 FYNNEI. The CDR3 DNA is TGTGCCACCCTGTGGGCTAGCACAGATACGCAGTATTTT. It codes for CATLWASTDTQYF.

CDR3 protein: CASSLKRDPGDRTQYF. CDR3 coding DNA: TGTGCCAGCAGCTTGAAAAGGGATCCGGGGGATAGGACCCAGTACTTC. The chain has TRBV7-8 and TRBJ2-5; D perhaps matches TRBD2 (6 bases). V lost 3 bases and J lost 7, with 21 bases in between. Germline-derived CDR1 and CDR2 are SGHVS and FQNEAQ. The CDR3 covers 16 residues.

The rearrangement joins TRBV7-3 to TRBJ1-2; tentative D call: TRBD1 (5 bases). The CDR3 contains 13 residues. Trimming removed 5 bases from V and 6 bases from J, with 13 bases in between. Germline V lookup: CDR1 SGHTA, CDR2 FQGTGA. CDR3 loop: CASSRGGEDGYTF. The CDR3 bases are TGTGCCAGCAGCCGGGGGGGAGAGGATGGCTACACCTTC.

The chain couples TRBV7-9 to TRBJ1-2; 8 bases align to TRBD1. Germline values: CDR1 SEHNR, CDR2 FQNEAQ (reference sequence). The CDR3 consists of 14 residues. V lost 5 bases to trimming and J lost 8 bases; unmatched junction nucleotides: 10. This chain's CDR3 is CASSPRTGREGYTF. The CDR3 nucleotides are TGTGCCAGCAGCCCCCGGACAGGGAGGGAGGGCTACACCTTC.

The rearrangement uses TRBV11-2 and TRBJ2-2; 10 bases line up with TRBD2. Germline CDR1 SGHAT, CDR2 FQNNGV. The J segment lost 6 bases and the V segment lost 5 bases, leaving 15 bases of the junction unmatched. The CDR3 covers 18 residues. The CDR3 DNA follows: TGTGCCAGCAGCCCGCTAATGGCAGCGGGAGGGCCGGCCGGGGAGCTGTTTTTT. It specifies CASSPLMAAGGPAGELFF.

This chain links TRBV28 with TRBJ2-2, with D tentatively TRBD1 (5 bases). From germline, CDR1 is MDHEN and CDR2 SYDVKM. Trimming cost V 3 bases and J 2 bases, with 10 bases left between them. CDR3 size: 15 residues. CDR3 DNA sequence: TGTGCCAGCAGTTTTATCCAGGGTAACACCGGGGAGCTGTTTTTT. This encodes CASSFIQGNTGELFF.

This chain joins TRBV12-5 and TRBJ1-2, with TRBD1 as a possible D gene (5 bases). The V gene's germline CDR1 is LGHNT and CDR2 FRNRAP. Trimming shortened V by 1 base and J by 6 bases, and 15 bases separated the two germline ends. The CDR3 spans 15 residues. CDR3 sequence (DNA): TGTGCTAGTGGTTTGGATGATTACAGGACCCATGGCTACACCTTC. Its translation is CASGLDDYRTHGYTF.

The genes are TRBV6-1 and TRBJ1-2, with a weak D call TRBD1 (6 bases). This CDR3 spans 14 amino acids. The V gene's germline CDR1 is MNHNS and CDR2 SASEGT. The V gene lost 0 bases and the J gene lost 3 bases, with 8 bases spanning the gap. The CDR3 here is CASSEADSYYGYTF. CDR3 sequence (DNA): TGTGCCAGCAGTGAAGCGGACAGCTACTATGGCTACACCTTC.

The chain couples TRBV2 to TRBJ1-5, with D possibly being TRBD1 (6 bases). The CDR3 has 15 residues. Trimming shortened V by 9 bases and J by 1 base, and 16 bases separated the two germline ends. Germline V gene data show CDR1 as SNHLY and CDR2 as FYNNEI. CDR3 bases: TGTGCCAGTGGGCCTAAAGGGGGAAGCAATCAGCCCCAGCATTTT. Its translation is CASGPKGGSNQPQHF.

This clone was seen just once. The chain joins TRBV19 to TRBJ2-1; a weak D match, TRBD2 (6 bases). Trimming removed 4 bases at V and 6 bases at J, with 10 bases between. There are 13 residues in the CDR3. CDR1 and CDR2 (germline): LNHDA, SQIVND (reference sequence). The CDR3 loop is CASSTGLLNEQFF. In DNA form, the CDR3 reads TGTGCCAGTAGTACGGGACTCCTCAATGAGCAGTTCTTC. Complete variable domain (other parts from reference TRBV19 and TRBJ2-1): DGGITQSPKYLFRKEGQNVTLSCEQNLNHDAMYWYRQDPGQGLRLIYYSQIVNDFQKGDIAEGYSVSREKKESFPLTVTSAQKNPTAFYLCASSTGLLNEQFFGPGTRLTVL.

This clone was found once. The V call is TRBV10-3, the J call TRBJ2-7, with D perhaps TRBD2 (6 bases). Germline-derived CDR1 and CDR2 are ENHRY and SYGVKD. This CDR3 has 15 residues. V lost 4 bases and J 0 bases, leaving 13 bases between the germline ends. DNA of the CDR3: TGTGCCATCAGTGCAATCTCCGGGGGCTCCTACGAGCAGTACTTC. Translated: CAISAISGGSYEQYF.

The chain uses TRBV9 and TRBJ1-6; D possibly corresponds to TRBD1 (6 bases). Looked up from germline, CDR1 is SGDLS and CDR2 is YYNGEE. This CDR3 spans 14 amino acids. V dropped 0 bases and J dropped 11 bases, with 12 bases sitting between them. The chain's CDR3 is CASSVGYREAPLHF. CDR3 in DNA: TGTGCCAGCAGCGTAGGGTACAGGGAAGCACCCCTCCACTTT.

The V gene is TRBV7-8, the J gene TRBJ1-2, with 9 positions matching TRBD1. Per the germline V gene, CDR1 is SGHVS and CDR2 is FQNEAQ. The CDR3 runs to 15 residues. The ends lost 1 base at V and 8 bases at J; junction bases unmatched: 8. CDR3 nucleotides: TGTGCCAGCAGCTTAGATATCGGGACAGGGAACGGCTACACCTTC. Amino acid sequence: CASSLDIGTGNGYTF.

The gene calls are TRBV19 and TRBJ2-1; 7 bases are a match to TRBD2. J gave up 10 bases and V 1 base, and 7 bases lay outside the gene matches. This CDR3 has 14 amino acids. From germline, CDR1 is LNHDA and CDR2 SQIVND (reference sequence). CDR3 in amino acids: CASSIVGTTTEQFF. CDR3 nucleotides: TGTGCCAGTAGTATAGTGGGGACTACAACCGAGCAGTTCTTC.

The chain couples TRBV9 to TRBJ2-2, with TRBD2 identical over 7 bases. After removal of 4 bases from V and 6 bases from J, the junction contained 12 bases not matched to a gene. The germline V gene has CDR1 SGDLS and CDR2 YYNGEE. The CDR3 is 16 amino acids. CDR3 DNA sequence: TGTGCCAGCAGCAAACTACAGACTAGCTGGGCCGGGGAGCTGTTTTTT. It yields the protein CASSKLQTSWAGELFF.

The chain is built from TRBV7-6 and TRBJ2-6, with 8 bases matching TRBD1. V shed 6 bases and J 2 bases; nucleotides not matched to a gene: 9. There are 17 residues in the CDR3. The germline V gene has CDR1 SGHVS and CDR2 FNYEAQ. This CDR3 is CASRGGQGRTGANVLTF. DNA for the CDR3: TGTGCCAGCAGGGGCGGACAGGGCAGGACTGGGGCCAACGTCCTGACTTTC. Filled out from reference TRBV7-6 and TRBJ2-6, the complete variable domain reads GAGVSQSPRYKVTKRGQDVALRCDPISGHVSLYWYRQALGQGPEFLTYFNYEAQQDKSGLPNDRFSAERPEGSISTLTIQRTEQRDSAMYRCASRGGQGRTGANVLTFGAGSRLTVL.

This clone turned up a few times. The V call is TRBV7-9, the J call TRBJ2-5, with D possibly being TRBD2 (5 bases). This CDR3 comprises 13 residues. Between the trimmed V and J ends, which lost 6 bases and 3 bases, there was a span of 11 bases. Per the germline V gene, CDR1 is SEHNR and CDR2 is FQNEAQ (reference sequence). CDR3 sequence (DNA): TGTGCCAGCAGAAGCGGTGGAAAAGAGACCCAGTACTTC. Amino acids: CASRSGGKETQYF.

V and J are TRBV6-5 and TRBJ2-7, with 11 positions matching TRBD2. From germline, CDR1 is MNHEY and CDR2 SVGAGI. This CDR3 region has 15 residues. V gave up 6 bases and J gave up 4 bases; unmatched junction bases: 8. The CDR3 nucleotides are TGTGCCAGCAGCTCTAGCGGGGGGACTTGGTACGAGCAGTACTTC. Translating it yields CASSSSGGTWYEQYF.

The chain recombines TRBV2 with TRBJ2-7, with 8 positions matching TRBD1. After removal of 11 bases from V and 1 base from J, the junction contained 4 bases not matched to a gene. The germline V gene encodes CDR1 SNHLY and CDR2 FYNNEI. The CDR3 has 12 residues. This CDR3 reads CAGGTGSYEQYF. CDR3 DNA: TGTGCCGGCGGGACAGGTTCCTACGAGCAGTACTTC.